This TCR beta chain stems from a study of shared clonotypes between healthy human individuals. The overall study: There were three CD4 naive, three CD4 memory, two CD8 naive and one CD8 memory plates per donor.

TCRdb keeps only in-frame clones here, not all; method: immunoSEQ multiplex PCR. The sample yields millions of clones, approximately 95% seen once. Positively selected for CCR7, the CD45RO-negative cells used as naive CD8 cells excluded terminally differentiated effector memory CD45RA+ cells. Comment on this clone: Its target is not known.

Study results and limitations: A few donors showed sharing of around 5% of naive CD4 clonotypes.

The CDR3 is 13 residues long. V was pared by 7 bases and J by 2 bases, with 11 bases between. CDR1 and CDR2 from the germline V gene are LNHDA and SQIVND (reference sequence). This sequence originates from a man younger than 35 in good health. The sequenced sample was naive CD8+ T cells sorted from blood. The genes are TRBV19 and TRBJ1-2, with D possibly being TRBD1 (5 bases). The CDR3 region has the DNA TGTGCCAGTAACGATAAGGGGAACTATGGCTACACCTTC. Translating gives CASNDKGNYGYTF.